Listed here are 17 T cell receptor beta chains from one sample, sequenced in a study of T cells in localized non-small cell lung cancer. Assay: immunoSEQ multiplex PCR; the TCRdb copy retains only in-frame clones and omits some. This table has a few thousand clones, 25% appearing once. The sequencing here drew on lung tumor tissue, taken before any cancer treatment. Receptors were obtained from a male donor at least 60 years old with stage I lung adenocarcinoma.

This clone was counted between two and nine times. V is TRBV30 and J is TRBJ1-1; D not resolved. The V gene lost 3 bases and the J gene lost 1 base, with 15 bases spanning the gap. The CDR3 loop spans 15 amino acids. Germline assignment: CDR1 GTSNPN and CDR2 SVGIG (reference sequence). The CDR3 DNA is TGTGCCTGGAGGGATGCTACAGCTGCGAACACTGAAGCTTTCTTT. Amino acid sequence: CAWRDATAANTEAFF.

The chain links TRBV6-8 to TRBJ1-1, with D possibly being TRBD1 (6 bases). CDR1 MNHGY and CDR2 SAAAGT come from the germline V gene. CDR3 length equals 18 residues. V was trimmed by 5 bases and J by 3 bases, leaving 25 bases between them. In nucleotides, the CDR3 is TGTGCCAGCAGTGTCCCCACGACAGGCCTAAGGTACGACACTGAAGCTTTCTTT. Its translation: CASSVPTTGLRYDTEAFF.

This chain uses TRBV23-1 with TRBJ2-3, with D possibly being TRBD1 or TRBD2 (6 bases each). TRBV23-1 is an ORF, and what it does is uncertain. V was shortened by 6 bases and J by 3 bases, with 13 bases between the two germline ends. This CDR3 has 14 residues. This chain's CDR3 is CASSQGGRTDTQYF. Written as DNA, the CDR3 is TGCGCCAGCAGCCAAGGGGGGAGAACAGATACGCAGTATTTT.

This clone has a handful of counts. The chain joins TRBV4-1 to TRBJ2-3; 7 bases align to TRBD1. V trimming: 0 bases; J trimming: 1 base; junction bases outside the gene matches: 7. Germline CDR1 MGHRA, CDR2 YSYEKL. The length of the CDR3 is 17 residues. CDR3 in DNA: TGCGCCAGCAGCCAAGAGCGCACAGGGGTTGGCACAGATACGCAGTATTTT. Encoded protein: CASSQERTGVGTDTQYF.

The chain employs TRBV30 and TRBJ1-3; 8 bases fit TRBD1. The CDR3 has 14 residues. Germline CDR1 GTSNPN, CDR2 SVGIG (reference sequence). Trimming at V came to 1 base and at J to 3 bases, leaving 2 bases not matched to a gene. The DNA of the CDR3 is TGTGCCTGGAGTGCAGGGGGCGGTGGAAACACCATATATTTT. Protein: CAWSAGGGGNTIYF.

By sample fraction, this clone is large (0.1 to 1%). This chain links TRBV19 with TRBJ1-5, with D unclear. V was cut by 5 bases and J by 5 bases, with 16 bases left in between. The V gene's germline CDR1 is LNHDA and CDR2 SQIVND (reference sequence). This CDR3 has 15 residues. The CDR3 bases are TGTGCCAGTAGTTGGGCAGGTTCCCTTTATCAGCCCCAGCATTTT. Residues: CASSWAGSLYQPQHF.

The chain is built from TRBV7-7 and TRBJ2-1; D not resolved. The CDR3 runs 15 residues. The V gene's germline CDR1 is SSHAT and CDR2 FNYEAQ (reference sequence). V lost 5 bases and J lost 8, with 19 bases in between. The CDR3 spells CASSSLTLGRDEQFF. The DNA of the CDR3 is TGTGCCAGCAGCAGCTTAACGCTAGGTAGAGATGAGCAGTTCTTC.

There are a few counts of this clone. The CDR3 loop is CASSLLGWGTDTQYF. The CDR3 DNA reads as TGTGCCAGCAGCTTATTAGGGTGGGGCACAGATACGCAGTATTTT. The chain couples TRBV11-3 to TRBJ2-3; D ambiguous. V shed 2 bases and J shed 1 base, with 10 bases lying between them. Germline values: CDR1 SGHNT, CDR2 YENEEA. The CDR3 covers 15 residues.

CDR3 in amino acids: CASSKMLADRDEQYF. DNA for the CDR3: TGTGCCAGCTCAAAGATGCTAGCGGATAGGGACGAGCAGTACTTC. V gene TRBV18 combines with J gene TRBJ2-7; TRBD2 matches 7 bases. This CDR3 is 15 amino acids long. CDR1 and CDR2 from the germline V gene are KGHSH and LQKENI. V was pared by 5 bases and J by 5 bases, with 12 bases of the junction left unmatched.

This clone was seen more than once but under ten times. The chain carries TRBV7-4 and TRBJ2-7; D tentatively fits TRBD1 or TRBD2 (5 bases each). The V gene's germline CDR1 is SGHVT and CDR2 SQSDAQ. CDR3 length equals 13 residues. V was cut by 0 bases and J by 6 bases, with 9 bases left in between. CDR3 in DNA: TGTGCCAGCAGCTTAGCAGGGGACGGCGAGCAGTACTTC. Protein sequence: CASSLAGDGEQYF.

This sequence joins TRBV19 and TRBJ2-7, with D unclear. This CDR3 has 13 residues. Germline-derived CDR1 and CDR2 are LNHDA and SQIVND (reference sequence). The V and J ends lost 4 bases and 1 base respectively, with 8 bases between them. CDR3 loop: CASSNGKSYEQYF. The CDR3 DNA reads as TGTGCCAGTAGTAACGGCAAGTCCTACGAGCAGTACTTC.

The chain has TRBV19 and TRBJ1-2; D might be TRBD1 (6 bases). The CDR3 length is 17 residues. V gave up 7 bases and J gave up 4 bases, with 25 bases separating them. The germline CDR1 and CDR2 sequences are LNHDA and SQIVND (reference sequence). Here the CDR3 reads CASTPGDGGRFFYGYTF. The CDR3 DNA reads as TGTGCCAGTACCCCCGGGGACGGGGGGCGCTTCTTCTATGGCTACACCTTC.

The V call is TRBV19, the J call TRBJ2-1; the match to TRBD1 covers 12 bases. CDR3 size: 14 residues. With V trimmed by 6 bases and J by 6 bases, 3 bases remained unmatched. Germline V CDR1 and CDR2: LNHDA, SQIVND (reference sequence). The CDR3 reads CASSGTGGFNEQFF. The CDR3 DNA reads TGTGCCAGTAGCGGGACAGGGGGCTTCAATGAGCAGTTCTTC.

V gene TRBV19 combines with J gene TRBJ2-7, with 15 bases identical to TRBD2. The germline CDR1 and CDR2 sequences are LNHDA and SQIVND (reference sequence). V was clipped by 6 bases and J by 3 bases; unmatched bases: 3. The CDR3 spans 15 residues. The CDR3 here is CASRRTSGGDYEQYF. In DNA form, the CDR3 reads TGTGCCAGTAGGCGGACTAGCGGGGGGGACTACGAGCAGTACTTC.

The chain has TRBV2 and TRBJ1-5; D uncertain. V lost 7 bases, J lost 5 bases, and 12 bases lay in between. Germline V CDR1 and CDR2: SNHLY, FYNNEI. The CDR3 length is 13 residues. The CDR3 DNA reads TGTGCCAGCAAAGAGACTGTCGATCAGCCCCAGCATTTT. It specifies CASKETVDQPQHF. The full variable domain, with the rest looked up from reference TRBV2 and TRBJ1-5, is EPEVTQTPSHQVTQMGQEVILRCVPISNHLYFYWYRQILGQKVEFLVSFYNNEISEKSEIFDDQFSVERPDGSNFTLKIRSTKLEDSAMYFCASKETVDQPQHFGDGTRLSIL.

The table lists this clone with a few counts. This chain joins TRBV18 and TRBJ2-5; a weak D match, TRBD2 (6 bases). CDR1 is KGHSH and CDR2 is LQKENI in the germline V gene. V dropped 4 bases and J dropped 5 bases, with 14 bases sitting between them. This CDR3 has 14 amino acids. The DNA for the CDR3 is TGTGCCAGCTCACTTGGAGGGGCCGTGGAGACCCAGTACTTC. Residues: CASSLGGAVETQYF.

The genes are TRBV6-8 and TRBJ1-2, with a weak D call TRBD1 (5 bases). CDR3 size: 16 residues. Trimming pared 5 bases from V and 5 bases from J, leaving 21 bases between. CDR1 and CDR2 (germline): MNHGY, SAAAGT. The CDR3 bases are TGTGCCAGCAGTGCCTTCAGGGACGAGTTGGTTTATGGCTACACCTTC. Protein sequence: CASSAFRDELVYGYTF.